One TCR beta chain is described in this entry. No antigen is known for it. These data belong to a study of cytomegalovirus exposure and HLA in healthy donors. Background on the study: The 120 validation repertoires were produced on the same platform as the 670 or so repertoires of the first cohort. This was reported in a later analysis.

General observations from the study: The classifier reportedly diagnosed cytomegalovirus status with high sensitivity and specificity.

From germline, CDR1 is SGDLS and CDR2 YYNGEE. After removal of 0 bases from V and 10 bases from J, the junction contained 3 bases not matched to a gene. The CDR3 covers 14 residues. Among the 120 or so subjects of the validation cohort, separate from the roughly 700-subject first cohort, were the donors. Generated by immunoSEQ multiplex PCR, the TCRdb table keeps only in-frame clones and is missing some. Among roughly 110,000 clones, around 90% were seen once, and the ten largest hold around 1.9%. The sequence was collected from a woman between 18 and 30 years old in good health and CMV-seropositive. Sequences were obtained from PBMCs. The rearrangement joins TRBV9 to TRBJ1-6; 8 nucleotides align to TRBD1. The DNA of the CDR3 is TGTGCCAGCAGCGTAGCGGACAGGGACTCACCCCTCCACTTT. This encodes CASSVADRDSPLHF.